This T cell receptor beta chain was sequenced in a study of vaccination and CD4 T cells after COVID-19. In its sample, this clonotype was seen a few times. Its antigen remains unidentified. CD4+ T cells that had been cultured provided DNA sequenced with the Oncomine TCR Beta short-read assay. Using its own MiXCR run on the PCR reads, TCRdb lists one record per CDR3 protein. Altogether more than 10,000 distinct CDR3 sequences are present, roughly 53% being singletons, with the ten largest covering roughly 12%. The treatment is: 10-day PBMC culture with coronavirus spike peptide pools or control peptides (ViraFEST assay). Study-wide points: Early timepoints after natural infection were not analyzed in these convalescent patients.

This TCR derives from a human donor who had recovered from COVID-19. Sequenced material: CD4+ T cells from blood, cultured in vitro.

For the CDR3, the DNA is TGTGCCAGCCGGGACAGGGGATATCAGCCCCAGCATTTT. Amino acid sequence: CASRDRGYQPQHF. This chain links TRBV2 with TRBJ1-5; TRBD1 matches 10 bases. J was trimmed by 5 bases and V by 8 bases; bases with no gene match: 3. CDR1 is SNHLY, CDR2 FYNNEI, per germline. CDR3 length: 13 residues.